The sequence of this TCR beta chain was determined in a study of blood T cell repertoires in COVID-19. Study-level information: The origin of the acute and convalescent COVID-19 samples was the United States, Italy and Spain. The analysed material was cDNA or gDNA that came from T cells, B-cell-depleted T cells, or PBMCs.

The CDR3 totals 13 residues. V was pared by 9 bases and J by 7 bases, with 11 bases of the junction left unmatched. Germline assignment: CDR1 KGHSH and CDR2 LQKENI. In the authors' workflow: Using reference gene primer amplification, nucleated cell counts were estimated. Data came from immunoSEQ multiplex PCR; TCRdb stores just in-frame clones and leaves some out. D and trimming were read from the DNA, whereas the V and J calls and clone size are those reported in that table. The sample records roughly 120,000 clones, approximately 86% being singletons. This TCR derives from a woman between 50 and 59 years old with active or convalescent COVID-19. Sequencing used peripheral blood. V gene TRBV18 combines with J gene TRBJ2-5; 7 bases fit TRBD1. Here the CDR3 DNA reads TGTGCCAGTAAGGGGACAGACCCCCGGACCCAGTACTTC. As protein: CASKGTDPRTQYF. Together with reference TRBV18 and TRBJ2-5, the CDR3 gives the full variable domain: NAGVMQNPRHLVRRRGQEARLRCSPMKGHSHVYWYRQLPEEGLKFMVYLQKENIIDESGMPKERFSAEFPKEGPSILRIQQVVRGDSAAYFCASKGTDPRTQYFGPGTRLLVL.